A single sample gave rise to the 9 T cell receptor beta chains below, sequenced in a study of blood T cell repertoires in COVID-19. The protocol was immunoSEQ multiplex PCR, while the TCRdb copy is restricted to in-frame clones and leaves out a portion. This sample has 53,000 or so clones, with about three quarters found just once. Sequenced sample: peripheral blood. All receptors come from a man between 65 and 85 years old with active or convalescent COVID-19.

The chain combines TRBV29-1 with TRBJ2-7, with D perhaps TRBD1 (6 bases). The V and J ends lost 8 bases and 7 bases respectively, with 15 bases between them. The CDR3 extends over 11 amino acids. Germline loops: CDR1 SQVTM, CDR2 ANQGSEA. CDR3 sequence (DNA): TGCAGCTCCGGTACAGGGAAGGAGCAGTACTTC. Its translation: CSSGTGKEQYF.

The chain uses TRBV25-1 and TRBJ1-4; 7 bases agree with TRBD1. Germline V gene lookup returns CDR1 MGHDK and CDR2 SYGVNS. Trimming removed 5 bases from V and 5 bases from J; junction bases left unmatched: 8. CDR3 length: 15 residues. CDR3 in amino acids: CASSLTTGSNEKLFF. The CDR3 bases are TGTGCCAGCAGTTTGACGACAGGGTCGAATGAAAAACTGTTTTTT. Looking up the rest from reference TRBV25-1 and TRBJ1-4 gives the full variable domain: EADIYQTPRYLVIGTGKKITLECSQTMGHDKMYWYQQDPGMELHLIHYSYGVNSTEKGDLSSESTVSRIRTEHFPLTLESARPSHTSQYLCASSLTTGSNEKLFFGSGTQLSVL.

This clone was counted a few times. The chain is built from TRBV6-5 and TRBJ1-6; TRBD1 is a possible D gene (6 bases). Per germline, CDR1 MNHEY and CDR2 SVGAGI. The V end lost 7 bases, the J end lost 7 bases, and 17 bases lay between the germline ends. The CDR3 has 15 residues. In nucleotides, the CDR3 is TGTGCCAGCACACAAGCCGGGACACTGAATTCACCCCTCCACTTT. Protein: CASTQAGTLNSPLHF.

CDR3 residues: CASRTLAGDLQETQYF. In nucleotides, the CDR3 is TGTGCCAGCAGAACACTAGCGGGGGACCTCCAAGAGACCCAGTACTTC. The chain links TRBV2 to TRBJ2-5; 11 positions match TRBD2. Looked up from germline, CDR1 is SNHLY and CDR2 is FYNNEI. This CDR3 comprises 16 residues. The V segment lost 6 bases and the J segment 1 base; nucleotides outside the gene matches: 7.

This sequence joins TRBV7-2 and TRBJ2-7; a possible D gene is TRBD1 (6 bases). The CDR3 loop spans 14 amino acids. The V and J ends lost 5 bases and 3 bases respectively, with 14 bases between them. CDR1 is SGHTA and CDR2 is FQGNSA in the germline V gene. CDR3 nucleotide sequence: TGTGCCAGCAGCGCGCAGAACAGGGTCTACGAGCAGTACTTC. Its protein is CASSAQNRVYEQYF.

The chain uses TRBV9 and TRBJ2-7, with a tentative D call TRBD1 (7 bases). Germline CDR1 SGDLS, CDR2 YYNGEE. The V end was cut by 3 bases, the J end by 3 bases, with 13 bases between. The CDR3 consists of 14 residues. This chain's CDR3 is CASSGRDSNYEQYF. The DNA for the CDR3 is TGTGCCAGCAGCGGGCGGGACAGCAACTACGAGCAGTACTTC.

The chain employs TRBV27 and TRBJ2-1; the D gene is possibly TRBD2 (5 bases). Germline loops: CDR1 MNHEY, CDR2 SMNVEV (reference sequence). The V and J ends lost 6 bases and 1 base respectively, with 13 bases between them. The CDR3 runs 15 residues. CDR3 nucleotides: TGTGCCAGCAGAGATTGGGGAGAATCCTACAATGAGCAGTTCTTC. This sequence encodes CASRDWGESYNEQFF.

V is TRBV27 and J is TRBJ2-2; the D gene is possibly TRBD1 (6 bases). CDR1 is MNHEY and CDR2 is SMNVEV in the germline V gene (reference sequence). V shed 8 bases and J shed 3 bases, with 13 bases lying between them. The CDR3 runs to 14 residues. Here the CDR3 DNA reads TGTGCCAGCGCCTCCGGGACATACACCGGGGAGCTGTTTTTT. It translates to CASASGTYTGELFF.

The chain links TRBV6-5 to TRBJ2-7; no clear D. Germline loops: CDR1 MNHEY, CDR2 SVGAGI. The CDR3 consists of 15 residues. V was trimmed by 4 bases and J by 0 bases, leaving 13 bases between them. This chain's CDR3 is CASSLLPQSSYEQYF. Written as DNA, the CDR3 is TGTGCCAGCAGTTTACTTCCACAGAGCTCCTACGAGCAGTACTTC.